This TCR beta chain was found in a study of blood T cell repertoires in COVID-19. Overall study: Acute and convalescent COVID-19 samples came from the United States, Italy and Spain. Sources were T cells, B-cell-depleted T cells, or PBMCs; the material itself was cDNA or gDNA.

The CDR3 sequence is 15 residues long. The germline CDR1 and CDR2 sequences are MNHEY and SMNVEV (reference sequence). V gave up 4 bases and J gave up 2 bases; unmatched junction bases: 8. Clones were read by immunoSEQ multiplex PCR, and TCRdb kept only the in-frame ones, dropping some. Here the sample spans around 300,000 clones, 75% to 95% being singletons. Cohort 3 recovery required two negative PCRs, clearance, or symptom resolution. The sequence derives from a woman aged 25 to 39 who had recovered from COVID-19. The chain carries TRBV27 and TRBJ2-7; 7 nucleotides match TRBD2. Sequencing was carried out using PBMCs or T cells enriched from blood (not recorded which). Written as DNA, the CDR3 is TGTGCCAGCAGTTCCCCCACCGGGACTACCTACGAGCAGTACTTC. Translating it yields CASSSPTGTTYEQYF.